The entry that follows covers one TCR beta chain sequence. A much larger clone differs from this one at a single base, so this may be a read error. The sample contains more than one DNA sequence encoding this CDR3. The sample originates from a study of cytotoxic CD8 clonotypes in ibrutinib-treated CLL. About the study: In all, approximately ten patients were relapsed/refractory, 15 were treatment-naive and 17 were IGHV unmutated.

Per the germline V gene, CDR1 is SGHNT and CDR2 is YYREEE (reference sequence). This CDR3 is 15 amino acids long. Trimming left V 0 bases short and J 3 bases short, with 9 bases between. Clones were sequenced by immunoSEQ multiplex PCR, and TCRdb holds only the in-frame ones, with some missing. There are 200,000 to 250,000 clones in the sample; about four fifths occur only once, and approximately 10% lies in the top ten. The chain uses TRBV5-4 and TRBJ2-2; D unresolved. This TCR was sampled from a human donor with chronic lymphocytic leukemia. Sequencing used PBMCs, obtained after 12 months of ibrutinib treatment. The CDR3 sequence is CASSLGAGDTGELFF. For the CDR3, the DNA is TGTGCCAGCAGCTTGGGGGCAGGAGACACCGGGGAGCTGTTTTTT.